The 7 T cell receptor beta chains reported below all come from one sample, sequenced in a study of T cells in Graves' hyperthyroidism and ophthalmopathy. RNA transcripts yielded amplified TCR beta CDR3 regions. TCR CDR3 underwent first-round RT-PCR with the HTBI primer set. TCRdb re-called the multiplex PCR reads with MiXCR, one entry per CDR3 protein. In the table there are 100,000 to 140,000 distinct CDR3 sequences, about 15% of which are singletons. The sequenced sample consisted of blood. Every receptor here comes from a woman in her fifties or sixties with Graves' hyperthyroidism.

The DNA of the CDR3 is TGTGCCAGCTCACCAGGGGACAGGGCTGGCTACACCTTC. This codes for CASSPGDRAGYTF. This sequence joins TRBV18 and TRBJ1-2; TRBD1 matches 9 bases. CDR1 is KGHSH and CDR2 is LQKENI in the germline V gene. CDR3 size: 13 residues. V was pared by 2 bases and J by 7 bases, with 2 bases of the junction left unmatched.

This clonotype was counted many times. The chain uses TRBV6-2 or TRBV6-3 and TRBJ1-2; TRBD1 matches at 7 bases. The V gene's germline CDR1 is MNHEY and CDR2 SVGEGT. The CDR3 consists of 13 residues. The V gene end was trimmed by 4 bases and the J gene end by 4 bases; junction bases not matched to a gene: 3. CDR3 residues: CASSSGTVYGYTF. The CDR3 DNA sequence: TGTGCCAGCAGTTCAGGGACAGTCTATGGCTACACCTTC.

Ten or more counts support this clonotype. CDR3 in DNA: TGTGCCAGCAGCGTCGGTGCGTACCAAGAGACCCAGTACTTC. It yields the protein CASSVGAYQETQYF. V gene TRBV9 combines with J gene TRBJ2-5; D not resolved. The germline gives CDR1 SGDLS, CDR2 YYNGEE. The CDR3 spans 14 residues. V lost 2 bases to trimming and J lost 0 bases, with 8 bases between them.

At least ten counts were recorded for this clonotype. The chain uses TRBV12-3 or TRBV12-4 and TRBJ1-1; D unclear. This CDR3 has 13 residues. The V gene lost 2 bases and the J gene lost 5 bases, with 9 bases spanning the gap. The CDR3 is CASSLRAETEAFF. As DNA, the CDR3 is TGTGCCAGCAGTTTACGAGCAGAGACTGAAGCTTTCTTT.

This chain connects TRBV5-5 to TRBJ2-7; D unclear. This CDR3 contains 14 residues. V was pared by 0 bases and J by 7 bases, with 14 bases between. CDR1 and CDR2 from the germline V gene are SGHKS and YYEKEE (reference sequence). The CDR3 DNA sequence: TGTGCCAGCAGCTTGGACACCGGGTCGTGGGAGCAGTACTTC. It is translated as CASSLDTGSWEQYF. The full variable domain, with the rest looked up from reference TRBV5-5 and TRBJ2-7, is DAGVTQSPTHLIKTRGQQVTLRCSPISGHKSVSWYQQVLGQGPQFIFQYYEKEERGRGNFPDRFSARQFPNYSSELNVNALLLGDSALYLCASSLDTGSWEQYFGPGTRLTVT.

This clonotype was detected many times. The chain employs TRBV7-8 and TRBJ1-5, with 7 bases lining up with TRBD1. The CDR3 has 16 residues. Germline V CDR1 and CDR2: SGHVS, FQNEAQ. With 4 bases clipped from V and 4 bases from J, the junction kept 10 bases outside the gene matches. CDR3 DNA: TGTGCCAGCAGCTCGGGCTACAGGGGACCAAATCAGCCCCAGCATTTT. Protein product: CASSSGYRGPNQPQHF.

Ten or more counts support this clonotype. The chain carries TRBV28 and TRBJ1-2; D gene unclear. This CDR3 is built from 13 residues. Germline V lookup: CDR1 MDHEN, CDR2 SYDVKM. The V gene lost 2 bases and the J gene lost 4 bases, with 8 bases spanning the gap. The CDR3 DNA is TGTGCCAGCAGTTTACCATACTCCTATGGCTACACCTTC. Amino acid sequence: CASSLPYSYGYTF.